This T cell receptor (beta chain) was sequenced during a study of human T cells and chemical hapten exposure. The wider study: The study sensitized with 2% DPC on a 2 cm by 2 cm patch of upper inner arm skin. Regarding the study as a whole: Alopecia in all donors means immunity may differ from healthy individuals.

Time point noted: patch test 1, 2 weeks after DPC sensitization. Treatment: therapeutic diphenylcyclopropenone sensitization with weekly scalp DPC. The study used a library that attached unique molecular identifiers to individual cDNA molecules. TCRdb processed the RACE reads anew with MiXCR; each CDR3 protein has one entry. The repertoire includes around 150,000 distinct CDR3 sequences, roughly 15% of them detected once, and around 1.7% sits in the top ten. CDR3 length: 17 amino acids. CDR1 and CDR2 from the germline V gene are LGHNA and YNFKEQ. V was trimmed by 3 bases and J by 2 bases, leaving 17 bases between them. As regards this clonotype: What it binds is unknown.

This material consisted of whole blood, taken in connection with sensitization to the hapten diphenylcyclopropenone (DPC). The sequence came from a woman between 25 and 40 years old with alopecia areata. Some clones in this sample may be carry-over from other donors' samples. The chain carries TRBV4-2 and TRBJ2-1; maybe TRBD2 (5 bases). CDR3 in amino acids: CASSHVSASGTYNEQFF. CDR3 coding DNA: TGTGCCAGCAGCCACGTATCAGCCTCCGGGACCTACAATGAGCAGTTCTTC.